The 30 T cell receptor beta chains below come from one sample, sequenced in a study of T cell responses to AZD1222 COVID-19 vaccine. TCRdb's copy holds only in-frame clones and misses some; the assay was immunoSEQ multiplex PCR. The sample has roughly 110,000 clones; roughly 84% are singletons. The source material was peripheral blood, sampled on day 0 of AZD1222 vaccination. These receptor sequences come from an adult in good health.

This chain connects TRBV6-4 to TRBJ1-2; no definite D call. Germline CDR1 MRHNA, CDR2 SNTAGT. V lost 2 bases and J lost 6, with 7 bases in between. This CDR3 has 12 residues. The CDR3 nucleotides read TGTGCCAGCAGTGACCCAAGACATGGCTACACCTTC. This codes for CASSDPRHGYTF.

There are a few counts of this clone. Because the CDR3's place on the DNA is in doubt, the DNA is left out and the CDR3 is given as listed by TCRdb. The chain joins TRBV21-1 to TRBJ1-3. TRBV21-1 constitutes a pseudogene. From its first to its last residue, the CDR3 has 17 amino acids. The CDR3 spells CASSSTITVASGNTIYF.

This clone was counted a single time. This chain connects TRBV5-8 to TRBJ2-3, with D possibly matching TRBD1 (5 bases). The V gene's germline CDR1 is SGHTS and CDR2 YDEGEE. Trimming shortened V by 2 bases and J by 1 base, and 11 bases separated the two germline ends. The CDR3 is 15 residues long. The CDR3 DNA sequence: TGTGCCAGCAGCTTTCAGGGTGTTGGCACAGATACGCAGTATTTT. It codes for CASSFQGVGTDTQYF.

This chain links TRBV7-2 with TRBJ2-7; possible D gene TRBD1, 6 bases. Germline V CDR1 and CDR2: SGHTA, FQGNSA. The V gene lost 1 base and the J gene lost 6 bases, with 13 bases spanning the gap. The CDR3 spans 14 residues. The CDR3 region has the DNA TGTGCCAGCAGCTTAGGGGGGCGGGTTCTCGAGCAGTACTTC. This codes for CASSLGGRVLEQYF.

The J gene is TRBJ2-7, the V gene TRBV4-3; 8 bases match TRBD1. V gave up 0 bases and J gave up 5 bases; unmatched junction bases: 9. Looked up from germline, CDR1 is LGHNA and CDR2 is YSLEER. The CDR3 totals 16 residues. CDR3 in DNA: TGCGCCAGCAGCCAAGATGGAGGCAGGGGGCTCGACGAGCAGTACTTC. This codes for CASSQDGGRGLDEQYF.

The chain links TRBV18 to TRBJ2-1; D is possibly TRBD2 (5 bases). The germline gives CDR1 KGHSH, CDR2 LQKENI. This CDR3 comprises 13 residues. The V gene lost 1 base and the J gene lost 10 bases, with 11 bases spanning the gap. The DNA for the CDR3 is TGTGCCAGCTCACCACGGGAGCCGAGGGAGCAGTTCTTC. This translates into CASSPREPREQFF.

The chain couples TRBV18 to TRBJ2-3; D tentatively fits TRBD1 or TRBD2 (6 bases each). This CDR3 is built from 15 residues. V was clipped by 9 bases and J by 4 bases, with 20 bases between them. Germline CDR1 and CDR2: KGHSH and LQKENI. In nucleotides, the CDR3 is TGTGCCAGTTCTCGAGAAGGGGGGCGCGCAGATACGCAGTATTTT. Translating it yields CASSREGGRADTQYF.

The chain has TRBV4-2 and TRBJ2-7, with 10 bases fitting TRBD2. CDR3 size: 19 residues. The germline V gene encodes CDR1 LGHNA and CDR2 YNFKEQ. V shed 0 bases, J shed 2 bases, and the junction held 13 bases outside the gene matches. CDR3: CASSQDSNSGGLIAYEQYF. The CDR3 nucleotides read TGTGCCAGCAGCCAAGATTCGAATAGCGGGGGGTTAATAGCCTACGAGCAGTACTTC.

The V gene is TRBV6-5, the J gene TRBJ2-3; 8 bases map to TRBD2. There are 16 residues in the CDR3. The junction had 5 bases not matched to a gene; V was cut back by 1 base and J by 2 bases. CDR1 and CDR2 (germline): MNHEY, SVGAGI. CDR3 region: CASSYWLAGPTDTQYF. CDR3 DNA sequence: TGTGCCAGCAGTTACTGGCTAGCGGGCCCCACAGATACGCAGTATTTT.

The chain carries TRBV5-1 and TRBJ2-5; D gene unclear. Germline V gene sequence: CDR1 SGHRS, CDR2 YFSETQ. The CDR3 runs to 13 residues. V gave up 1 base and J gave up 2 bases, with 6 bases separating them. The CDR3 here is CASSLTTQETQYF. In DNA form, the CDR3 reads TGCGCCAGCAGCTTGACCACGCAAGAGACCCAGTACTTC.

V gene TRBV5-4 combines with J gene TRBJ2-1; tentatively, D is TRBD2 (7 bases). Germline CDR1 is SGHNT and CDR2 is YYREEE (reference sequence). The CDR3 is 15 residues long. The ends were cut back, 4 bases at V and 1 base at J, with 12 bases in the middle. CDR3 nucleotides: TGTGCCAGCAGCAAGGGGGGGGGATCCTACAATGAGCAGTTCTTC. Its protein is CASSKGGGSYNEQFF.

This rearrangement joins TRBV4-2 to TRBJ1-5; 8 positions agree with TRBD1. Trimming took 8 bases from V and 0 from J; bases not matched to a gene: 15. This CDR3 comprises 18 residues. CDR1 and CDR2 from the germline V gene are LGHNA and YNFKEQ. The CDR3 DNA reads as TGTGCCAGCGCCCCGGTGGGCAGGGGGCCCTATAGCAATCAGCCCCAGCATTTT. This encodes CASAPVGRGPYSNQPQHF.

The chain uses TRBV29-1 and TRBJ2-5; D is unresolved. This CDR3 spans 12 amino acids. Trimming took off 7 bases at V and 4 bases at J, with 13 bases between the two ends. Germline CDR1 is SQVTM and CDR2 is ANQGSEA. The CDR3 protein is CSAMEVVETQYF. In DNA form, the CDR3 reads TGCAGCGCCATGGAAGTAGTAGAGACCCAGTACTTC.

In this sample, this clone turned up a few times. The chain recombines TRBV5-4 with TRBJ1-2, with a weak D call TRBD1 (5 bases). Trimming left V 3 bases short and J 3 bases short, with 18 bases between. Germline loops: CDR1 SGHNT, CDR2 YYREEE (reference sequence). The CDR3 totals 16 residues. The CDR3 spells CASSSERQLRDYGYTF. In DNA form, the CDR3 reads TGTGCCAGCAGCTCAGAGAGACAGCTAAGAGACTATGGCTACACCTTC.

The genes are TRBV2 and TRBJ2-1; tentatively, D is TRBD2 (6 bases). The ends were cut back, 3 bases at V and 9 bases at J, with 12 bases in the middle. The CDR3 spans 13 residues. Germline lookup yields CDR1 SNHLY and CDR2 FYNNEI. The CDR3 nucleotides are TGTGCCAGCAGTGAGGATAGGAGGGTTGAGCAGTTCTTC. This translates into CASSEDRRVEQFF.

The chain employs TRBV7-9 and TRBJ1-5; D remains ambiguous. This CDR3 has 15 amino acids. The V and J ends lost 3 bases and 3 bases respectively, with 12 bases between them. CDR1 is SEHNR and CDR2 is FQNEAQ in the germline V gene (reference sequence). This chain's CDR3 is CASSFSGVNNQPQHF. The CDR3 DNA reads as TGTGCCAGCAGCTTTTCCGGAGTAAACAATCAGCCCCAGCATTTT.

The chain couples TRBV28 to TRBJ1-2; the D gene is possibly TRBD1 (6 bases). Trimming shortened V by 7 bases and J by 7 bases, and 13 bases separated the two germline ends. CDR1 and CDR2 from the germline V gene are MDHEN and SYDVKM. The CDR3 runs to 12 residues. The CDR3 sequence: CASKAGVSGYTF. The CDR3 DNA reads TGTGCCAGCAAGGCAGGGGTTAGTGGCTACACCTTC.

The chain has TRBV27 and TRBJ2-7; a possible D gene is TRBD2 (5 bases). The germline V and J ends were trimmed by 8 bases and 0 bases, with 11 bases remaining between them. The CDR3 is 13 residues long. Germline values: CDR1 MNHEY, CDR2 SMNVEV (reference sequence). The CDR3 nucleotides are TGTGCCAGCCCAACCCGGGGCTCCTACGAGCAGTACTTC. It encodes CASPTRGSYEQYF.

This clone was counted only a few times. This rearrangement joins TRBV4-1 to TRBJ2-7, with D hard to call. From germline, CDR1 is MGHRA and CDR2 YSYEKL. The CDR3 runs 15 residues. Trimming stripped 2 bases from V and 3 bases from J, with 14 bases between. CDR3 nucleotides: TGCGCCAGCAGCCAAAATCCCATAGGGCTCTACGAGCAGTACTTC. This translates into CASSQNPIGLYEQYF.

Of note for this clone: Distinct nucleotide sequences in the sample also encode this CDR3. The chain uses TRBV20-1 and TRBJ2-5; D gene uncertain. Looked up from germline, CDR1 is DFQATT and CDR2 is SNEGSKA (reference sequence). V lost 2 bases and J 5 bases, leaving 3 bases between the germline ends. The CDR3 is 10 amino acids. CDR3 nucleotide sequence: TGCAGTGCTAGACGCGAGACCCAGTACTTC. Residues: CSARRETQYF.

There are a few counts of this clone. The chain carries TRBV6-5 and TRBJ1-5; possible D gene TRBD1, 6 bases. The germline V gene has CDR1 MNHEY and CDR2 SVGAGI. CDR3 length: 12 amino acids. V lost 8 bases and J lost 3, with 8 bases in between. CDR3 residues: CASDRHNQPQHF. CDR3 coding DNA: TGTGCCAGCGACAGGCACAATCAGCCCCAGCATTTT.

The CDR3 DNA follows: TGTGCCAGCAGCTTAGGCAGATCTGGAAACACCATATATTTT. Protein product: CASSLGRSGNTIYF. The chain joins TRBV7-2 to TRBJ1-3, with D unclear. Trimming pared 1 base from V and 1 base from J, leaving 5 bases between. The CDR3 runs 14 residues. Per the germline V gene, CDR1 is SGHTA and CDR2 is FQGNSA.

The chain combines TRBV7-9 with TRBJ2-3; 11 bases are shared with TRBD2. CDR1 and CDR2 from the germline V gene are SEHNR and FQNEAQ (reference sequence). This CDR3 has 15 amino acids. Unmatched junction bases numbered 9, after V lost 7 bases and J lost 6 bases. The CDR3 nucleotides read TGTGCCAGCACCCTAAGAGCTAGCGGGAGGGATACGCAGTATTTT. Translated, it gives CASTLRASGRDTQYF.

V usage is TRBV7-2 and J usage is TRBJ2-5; D not resolved. The CDR3 runs to 16 residues. Trimming cost V 1 base and J 2 bases, with 14 bases left between them. CDR1 is SGHTA and CDR2 is FQGNSA in the germline V gene. The CDR3 sequence is CASSLESPGGQETQYF. The CDR3 DNA sequence: TGTGCCAGCAGCTTAGAATCTCCGGGCGGACAAGAGACCCAGTACTTC.

This chain links TRBV4-1 with TRBJ1-1; D not resolved. This CDR3 is 17 amino acids long. Trimming took 4 bases from V and 0 from J, leaving 18 bases between them. CDR1 MGHRA and CDR2 YSYEKL come from the germline V gene. Here the CDR3 reads CASSLAKFITVNTEAFF. DNA for the CDR3: TGCGCCAGCAGCCTCGCCAAGTTCATTACCGTGAACACTGAAGCTTTCTTT.

This clone appeared a single time. This chain connects TRBV9 to TRBJ2-2, with 9 bases that match TRBD2. The trim removed 4 bases at V and 7 bases at J, leaving 11 bases unmatched. The CDR3 covers 16 residues. CDR1 and CDR2 (germline): SGDLS, YYNGEE. The CDR3 here is CASSPSSGRLDGELFF. The CDR3 region has the DNA TGTGCCAGCAGCCCATCCAGCGGGAGGTTGGACGGGGAGCTGTTTTTT.

V usage is TRBV18 and J usage is TRBJ2-2; the D is unclear. Germline CDR1 reads KGHSH; CDR2 reads LQKENI. This CDR3 has 15 amino acids. The germline V and J ends were trimmed by 4 bases and 0 bases, with 9 bases remaining between them. For the CDR3, the DNA is TGTGCCAGCTCACACATCCCTCCGAACACCGGGGAGCTGTTTTTT. Translating it yields CASSHIPPNTGELFF.

In DNA, the CDR3 is TGTGCCATCAGCCCCGGAGGTACAGGGGGAACCGGGGAGCTGTTTTTT. Translation: CAISPGGTGGTGELFF. The chain is built from TRBV10-3 and TRBJ2-2, with TRBD1 matching over 8 bases. The V gene's germline CDR1 is ENHRY and CDR2 SYGVKD. V shed 6 bases and J 5 bases; nucleotides not matched to a gene: 11. The CDR3 totals 16 residues.

This clone was counted only a few times. The CDR3 protein is CASSLGGENSPLHF. The CDR3, as DNA: TGCGCCAGCAGCTTGGGAGGGGAAAATTCACCCCTCCACTTT. J is TRBJ1-6 and V is TRBV5-1, with a tentative D call TRBD1 (5 bases). The CDR3 totals 14 residues. Trimming removed 0 bases from V and 7 bases from J, with 8 bases in between. Germline CDR1 reads SGHRS; CDR2 reads YFSETQ.

The chain recombines TRBV7-2 with TRBJ2-1; no clear D. Germline CDR1 and CDR2: SGHTA and FQGNSA. The V end was cut by 5 bases, the J end by 6 bases, with 5 bases between. This CDR3 has 11 amino acids. CDR3: CASSRGNEQFF. As DNA, the CDR3 is TGTGCCAGCAGCCGCGGCAATGAGCAGTTCTTC. Full variable domain (rest looked up from reference TRBV7-2 and TRBJ2-1): GAGVSQSPSNKVTEKGKDVELRCDPISGHTALYWYRQSLGQGLEFLIYFQGNSAPDKSGLPSDRFSAERTGGSVSTLTIQRTQQEDSAVYLCASSRGNEQFFGPGTRLTVL.